Following are 9 T cell receptor beta chains from one sample sequenced in a study of T cell repertoires in cytomegalovirus infection. TCRdb used MiXCR to reprocess the reads, holding one entry per CDR3 protein. Of roughly 350,000 distinct CDR3 sequences listed, about 35% are singletons. The antigens for these receptors are not known. Sample: cultured PBMCs, taken from culture after CMV antigen stimulation. The receptors stem from a human donor in good health (CMV status not recorded). Some clones in this sample may be carry-over from other donors' samples.

The CDR3 protein is CAISPDRPNTEAFF. CDR3 coding DNA: TGTGCCATCAGTCCCGACAGACCGAACACTGAAGCTTTCTTT. The chain combines TRBV10-3 with TRBJ1-1; a weak D match, TRBD1 (5 bases). Trimming shortened V by 5 bases and J by 1 base, and 11 bases separated the two germline ends. The CDR3 covers 14 residues. Germline V CDR1 and CDR2: ENHRY, SYGVKD.

The rearrangement links TRBV7-9 to TRBJ2-2; 9 nucleotides agree with TRBD1. CDR3 length equals 14 residues. Per the germline V gene, CDR1 is SEHNR and CDR2 is FQNEAQ (reference sequence). V lost 11 bases and J lost 5; bases outside the gene matches: 9. The DNA for the CDR3 is TGTGCCTTATCACAGGGGGCTAGGACCGGGGAGCTGTTTTTT. This translates into CALSQGARTGELFF.

This clonotype has a count of ten or more. CDR3 amino acids: CASSLRGDTEAFF. The CDR3 DNA is TGTGCCAGCAGCTTAAGGGGGGACACTGAAGCTTTCTTT. The rearrangement links TRBV7-2 to TRBJ1-1; D might be TRBD1 (6 bases). The germline CDR1 and CDR2 sequences are SGHTA and FQGNSA. There are 13 residues in the CDR3. Trimming stripped 2 bases from V and 3 bases from J, with 7 bases between.

The chain uses TRBV7-2 and TRBJ2-1; tentative D call: TRBD2 (6 bases). The CDR3 has 12 amino acids. Trimming took off 4 bases at V and 12 bases at J, with 13 bases between the two ends. Germline CDR1 and CDR2: SGHTA and FQGNSA. CDR3: CASSSNSGPQFF. The CDR3 region has the DNA TGTGCCAGCAGCTCAAATAGCGGACCGCAGTTCTTC.

This clonotype was observed a few times. The rearrangement uses TRBV7-9 and TRBJ1-2; D is uncertain. This CDR3 has 13 residues. Germline assignment: CDR1 SEHNR and CDR2 FQNEAQ (reference sequence). V dropped 1 base and J dropped 4 bases, with 7 bases sitting between them. CDR3 bases: TGTGCCAGCAGCTTAGTAGTTGGCTATGGCTACACCTTC. Residues: CASSLVVGYGYTF.

The chain joins TRBV5-4 to TRBJ2-7; 12 bases match TRBD2. From germline, CDR1 is SGHNT and CDR2 YYREEE (reference sequence). This CDR3 is built from 15 residues. The junction had 1 base not matched to a gene; V was cut back by 1 base and J by 2 bases. The CDR3 nucleotides are TGTGCCAGCAGCTTGACTAGCGGGAGGACCTACGAGCAGTACTTC. This encodes CASSLTSGRTYEQYF.

This clonotype showed up just a few times. The genes are TRBV27 and TRBJ2-7; a weak D match, TRBD2 (6 bases). CDR3 length: 13 residues. Trimming stripped 2 bases from V and 6 bases from J, with 11 bases between. CDR1 and CDR2 (germline): MNHEY, SMNVEV (reference sequence). Here the CDR3 DNA reads TGTGCCAGCAGTTTAATACTGGGAGGCGAGCAGTACGTC. It codes for CASSLILGGEQYV.

Comments on this clonotype: Just one base apart from a much larger clone, this may be a read error. The chain uses TRBV12-3 or TRBV12-4 and TRBJ2-1; 11 positions match TRBD2. This CDR3 contains 16 residues. CDR3 in amino acids: CANSFGSGRASDEQFF. Here the CDR3 DNA reads TGTGCCAACAGTTTCGGTAGCGGGAGGGCCTCGGATGAGCAGTTCTTC.

The chain uses TRBV11-2 and TRBJ2-7; D call uncertain. The length of the CDR3 is 12 residues. Deletions cut 3 bases from V and 4 bases from J, with 7 bases between. Germline CDR1 SGHAT, CDR2 FQNNGV. The CDR3 DNA reads TGTGCCAGCAGCTTCGTAGGGTACGAGCAGTACGTC. This encodes CASSFVGYEQYV.